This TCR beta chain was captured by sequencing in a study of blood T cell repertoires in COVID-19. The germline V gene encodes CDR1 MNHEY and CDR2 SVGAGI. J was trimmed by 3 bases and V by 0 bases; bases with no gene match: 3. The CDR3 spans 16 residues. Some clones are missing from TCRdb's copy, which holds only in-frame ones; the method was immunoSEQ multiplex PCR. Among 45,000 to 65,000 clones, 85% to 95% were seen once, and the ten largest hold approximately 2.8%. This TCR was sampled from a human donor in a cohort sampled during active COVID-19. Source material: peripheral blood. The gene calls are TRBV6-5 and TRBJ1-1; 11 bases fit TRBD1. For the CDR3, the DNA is TGTGCCAGCAGTTACTCGGCGGACAGGGGGCACACTGAAGCTTTCTTT. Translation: CASSYSADRGHTEAFF.